Following are 12 T cell receptor beta chains from one sample sequenced in a study. TCRdb fed the 5' RACE reads into MiXCR, producing one record per CDR3 protein. The sample has around 50,000 distinct CDR3 sequences; around 26% are singletons. The sequenced material came from tumor-infiltrating memory CD4+ T cells sorted from the breast tumor. Subset described: memory CD4+ T cells, CD4+CD45RO+CD25-. These receptors originate from a female donor with breast cancer.

The V call is TRBV29-1, the J call TRBJ2-7; tentatively, D is TRBD1 (6 bases). From germline, CDR1 is SQVTM and CDR2 ANQGSEA. V was trimmed by 3 bases and J by 4 bases, leaving 19 bases between them. The CDR3 runs 15 residues. The CDR3 region is CSVELPGQPKYEQYF. The CDR3, as DNA: TGCAGCGTTGAGTTACCGGGACAACCAAAGTACGAGCAGTACTTC.

This clonotype was seen a few times. The chain couples TRBV7-2 to TRBJ2-1; no reliable D call. Germline V gene sequence: CDR1 SGHTA, CDR2 FQGNSA. V lost 0 bases and J 10 bases, leaving 19 bases between the germline ends. This CDR3 spans 16 amino acids. CDR3 DNA: TGTGCCAGCAGCTTAGCCCTGAAGGCGGCCGTCGGGGAGCAGTTCTTC. Its translation: CASSLALKAAVGEQFF.

The V and J genes are TRBV7-3 and TRBJ2-3; the D is unclear. Trimming removed 2 bases from V and 2 bases from J, with 11 bases in between. Germline loops: CDR1 SGHTA, CDR2 FQGTGA. This CDR3 spans 15 amino acids. This chain's CDR3 is CASSLDYGTTDTQYF. CDR3 nucleotide sequence: TGTGCCAGCAGCTTAGATTACGGCACCACAGATACGCAGTATTTT.

Ten or more counts support this clonotype. The rearrangement joins TRBV4-2 to TRBJ1-2, with 8 bases aligning to TRBD1. Germline CDR1 is LGHNA and CDR2 is YNFKEQ. The junction had 9 bases not matched to a gene; V was cut back by 3 bases and J by 3 bases. The CDR3 covers 16 residues. The CDR3 protein is CASSHSVGQGDYGYTF. The CDR3 nucleotides are TGTGCCAGCAGCCATTCAGTTGGACAGGGAGACTATGGCTACACCTTC.

This clonotype has a handful of counts. The V gene is TRBV12-3 or TRBV12-4, the J gene TRBJ1-5, with D possibly TRBD1 on 5 matching bases. The CDR3 consists of 18 residues. The V end lost 4 bases, the J end lost 0 bases, and 19 bases lay between the germline ends. CDR3 in DNA: TGTGCCAGCAGTTCGGGACGATACCCTCCTTATAGCAATCAGCCCCAGCATTTT. Translating gives CASSSGRYPPYSNQPQHF.

This clonotype was counted ten times or more. This sequence joins TRBV5-1 and TRBJ1-1; D is unclear. Between the trimmed V and J ends, which lost 4 bases and 4 bases, there was a span of 8 bases. Germline V gene data show CDR1 as SGHRS and CDR2 as YFSETQ. CDR3 size: 12 residues. CDR3 DNA sequence: TGCGCCAGCAGCCGGGAGGGCACTGAAGCTTTCTTT. It translates to CASSREGTEAFF. Full variable domain (remainder filled in from reference TRBV5-1 and TRBJ1-1): KAGVTQTPRYLIKTRGQQVTLSCSPISGHRSVSWYQQTPGQGLQFLFEYFSETQRNKGNFPGRFSGRQFSNSRSEMNVSTLELGDSALYLCASSREGTEAFFGQGTRLTVV.

This clonotype has only a few counts. The chain combines TRBV4-1 with TRBJ2-1, with 12 positions matching TRBD2. The CDR3 contains 19 residues. CDR1 and CDR2 (germline): MGHRA, YSYEKL. The J segment lost 3 bases and the V segment lost 0 bases, leaving 9 bases of the junction unmatched. CDR3 DNA: TGCGCCAGCAGCCAAGAGGGCCTTGCGACTAGCGGGAGCTACAATGAGCAGTTCTTC. As protein: CASSQEGLATSGSYNEQFF.

This clonotype is deemed medium-sized. The chain uses TRBV5-1 and TRBJ2-3, with no clear D. CDR3 length: 15 residues. The V and J ends lost 7 bases and 1 base respectively, with 16 bases between them. CDR1 and CDR2 (germline): SGHRS, YFSETQ. The CDR3 region has the DNA TGCGCCAGCTGTCAGGCCCATGGAGGCACAGATACGCAGTATTTT. Translating it yields CASCQAHGGTDTQYF.

This clonotype turned up a few times. The chain joins TRBV19 to TRBJ2-2, with D perhaps TRBD1 or TRBD2 (6 bases each). The CDR3 has 15 amino acids. With 2 bases removed from V and 4 bases from J, the gap between germline ends came to 11 bases. Germline loops: CDR1 LNHDA, CDR2 SQIVND (reference sequence). The chain's CDR3 is CASSITGASTGELFF. CDR3 coding DNA: TGTGCCAGTAGTATAACGGGGGCGAGCACCGGGGAGCTGTTTTTT.

The table lists this clonotype with a few counts. The J gene is TRBJ1-3, the V gene TRBV7-2, with 7 bases matching TRBD1. Germline loops: CDR1 SGHTA, CDR2 FQGNSA. The trim removed 5 bases at V and 4 bases at J, leaving 8 bases unmatched. CDR3 length equals 15 residues. CDR3 DNA: TGTGCCAGCAGCGGCACAGGGGCTCCGGGAAACACCATATATTTT. It yields the protein CASSGTGAPGNTIYF.

The chain links TRBV20-1 to TRBJ1-2; 9 bases agree with TRBD1. There are 15 residues in the CDR3. Germline values: CDR1 DFQATT, CDR2 SNEGSKA (reference sequence). Trimming took 6 bases from V and 2 from J; bases not matched to a gene: 10. Here the CDR3 DNA reads TGCAGTGCCCAGAGGGCGACAGGGGGAAACTATGGCTACACCTTC. It is translated as CSAQRATGGNYGYTF.

This clonotype was seen at least ten times. The DNA for the CDR3 is TGCGCCAGCAGCCAGGCTCGACTAGCGGGAGGGCTATCCCATGAGCAGTTCTTC. Protein: CASSQARLAGGLSHEQFF. The chain uses TRBV4-1 and TRBJ2-1; 14 positions agree with TRBD2. CDR3 length: 18 residues. The germline V gene has CDR1 MGHRA and CDR2 YSYEKL. V dropped 3 bases and J dropped 8; count of bases not matched to a gene: 12.